The entry below describes one T cell receptor (beta chain). Its specificity is unknown. Looked up from germline, CDR1 is SGHRS and CDR2 is YFSETQ. The CDR3 sequence is 14 residues long. Trimming left V 2 bases short and J 5 bases short, with 14 bases between. This sample stems from a study of shared clonotypes between healthy human individuals. Clones were sequenced by immunoSEQ multiplex PCR, and TCRdb holds only the in-frame ones, with some missing. The table has some 2 million clones, roughly 96% seen once. Points from the study as a whole: Shared across a few donors were around 5% of the naive CD4 clonotypes.

The chain is built from TRBV5-1 and TRBJ2-7; the D gene could be TRBD1 or TRBD2 (5 bases each). This TCR derives from a man younger than 35 in good health. Sequenced sample: naive CD4+ T cells sorted from blood. Subset noted: CD45RA+ positively selected. CDR3 coding DNA: TGCGCCAGCAGCTTTGAGGGGCCAAGGAACGAGCAGTACTTC. Translation gives CASSFEGPRNEQYF.